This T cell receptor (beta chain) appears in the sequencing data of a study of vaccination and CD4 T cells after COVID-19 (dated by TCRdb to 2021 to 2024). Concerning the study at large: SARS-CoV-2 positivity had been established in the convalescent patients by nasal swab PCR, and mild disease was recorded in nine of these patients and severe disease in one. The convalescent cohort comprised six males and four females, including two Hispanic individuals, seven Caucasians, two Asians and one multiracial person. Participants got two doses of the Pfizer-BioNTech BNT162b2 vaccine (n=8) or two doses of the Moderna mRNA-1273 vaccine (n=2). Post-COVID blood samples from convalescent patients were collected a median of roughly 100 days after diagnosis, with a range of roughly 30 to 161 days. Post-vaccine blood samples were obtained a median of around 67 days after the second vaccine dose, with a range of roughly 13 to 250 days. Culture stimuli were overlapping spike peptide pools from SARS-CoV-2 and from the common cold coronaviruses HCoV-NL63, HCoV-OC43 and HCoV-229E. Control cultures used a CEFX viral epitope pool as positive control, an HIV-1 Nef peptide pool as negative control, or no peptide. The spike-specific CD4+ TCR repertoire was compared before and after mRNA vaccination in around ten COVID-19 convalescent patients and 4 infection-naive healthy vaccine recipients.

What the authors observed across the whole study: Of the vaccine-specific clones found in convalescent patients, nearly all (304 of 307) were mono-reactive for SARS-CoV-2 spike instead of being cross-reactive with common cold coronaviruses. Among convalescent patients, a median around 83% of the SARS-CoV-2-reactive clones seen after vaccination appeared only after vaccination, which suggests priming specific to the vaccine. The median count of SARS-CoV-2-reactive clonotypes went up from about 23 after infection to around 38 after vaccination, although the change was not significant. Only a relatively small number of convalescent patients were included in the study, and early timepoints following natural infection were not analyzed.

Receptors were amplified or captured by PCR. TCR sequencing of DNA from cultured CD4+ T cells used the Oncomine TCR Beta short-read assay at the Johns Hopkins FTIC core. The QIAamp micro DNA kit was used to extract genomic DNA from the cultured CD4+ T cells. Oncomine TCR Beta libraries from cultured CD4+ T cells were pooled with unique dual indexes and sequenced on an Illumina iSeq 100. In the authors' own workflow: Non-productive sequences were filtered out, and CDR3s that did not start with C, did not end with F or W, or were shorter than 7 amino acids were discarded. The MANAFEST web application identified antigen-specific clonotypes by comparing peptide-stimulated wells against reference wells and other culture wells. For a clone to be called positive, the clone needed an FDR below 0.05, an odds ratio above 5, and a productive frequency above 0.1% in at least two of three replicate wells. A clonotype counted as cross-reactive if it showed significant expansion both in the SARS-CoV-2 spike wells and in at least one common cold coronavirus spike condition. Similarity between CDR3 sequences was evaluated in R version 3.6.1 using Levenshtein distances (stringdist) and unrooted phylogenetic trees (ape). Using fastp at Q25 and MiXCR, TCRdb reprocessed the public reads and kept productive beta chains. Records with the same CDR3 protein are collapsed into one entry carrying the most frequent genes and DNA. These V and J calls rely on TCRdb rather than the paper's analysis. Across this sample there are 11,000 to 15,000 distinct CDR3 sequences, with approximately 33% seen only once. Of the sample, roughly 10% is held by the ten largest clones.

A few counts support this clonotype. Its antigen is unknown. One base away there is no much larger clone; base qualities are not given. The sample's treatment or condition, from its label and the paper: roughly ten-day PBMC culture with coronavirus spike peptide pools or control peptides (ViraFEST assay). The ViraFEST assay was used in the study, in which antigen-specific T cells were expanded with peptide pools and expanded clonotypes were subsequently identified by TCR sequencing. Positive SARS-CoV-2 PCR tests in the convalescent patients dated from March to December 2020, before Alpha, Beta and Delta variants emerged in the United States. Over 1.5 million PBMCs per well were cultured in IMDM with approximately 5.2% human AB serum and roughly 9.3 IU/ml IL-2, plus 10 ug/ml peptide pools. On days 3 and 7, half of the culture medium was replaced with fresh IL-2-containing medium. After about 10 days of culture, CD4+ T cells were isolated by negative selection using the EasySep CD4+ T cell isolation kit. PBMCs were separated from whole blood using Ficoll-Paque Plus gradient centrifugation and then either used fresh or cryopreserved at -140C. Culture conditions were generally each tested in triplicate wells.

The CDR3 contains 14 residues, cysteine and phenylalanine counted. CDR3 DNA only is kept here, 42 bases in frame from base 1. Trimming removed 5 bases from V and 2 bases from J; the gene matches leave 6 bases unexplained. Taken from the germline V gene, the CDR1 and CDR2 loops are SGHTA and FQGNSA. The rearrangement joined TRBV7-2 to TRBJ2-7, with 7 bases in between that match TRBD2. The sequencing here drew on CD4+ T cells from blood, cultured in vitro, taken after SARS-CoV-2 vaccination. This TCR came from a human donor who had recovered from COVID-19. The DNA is TGTGCCAGCAGCGAACCGGGACTACCCTACGAGCAGTACTTC. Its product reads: CASSEPGLPYEQYF.